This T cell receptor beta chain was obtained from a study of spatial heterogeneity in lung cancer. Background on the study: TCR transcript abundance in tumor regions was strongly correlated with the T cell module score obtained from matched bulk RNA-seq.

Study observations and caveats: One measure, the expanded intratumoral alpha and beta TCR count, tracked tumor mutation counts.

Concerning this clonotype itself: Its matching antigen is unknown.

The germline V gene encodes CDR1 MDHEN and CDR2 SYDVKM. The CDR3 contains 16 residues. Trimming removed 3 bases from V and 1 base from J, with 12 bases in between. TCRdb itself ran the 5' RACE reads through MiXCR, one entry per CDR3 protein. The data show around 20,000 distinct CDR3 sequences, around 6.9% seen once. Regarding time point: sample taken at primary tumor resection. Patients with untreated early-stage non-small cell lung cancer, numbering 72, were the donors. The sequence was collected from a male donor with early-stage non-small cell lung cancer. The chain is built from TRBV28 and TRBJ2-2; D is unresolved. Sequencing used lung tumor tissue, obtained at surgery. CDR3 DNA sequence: TGTGCCAGCAGTTTTCCACGCCTAGGGAACACCGGGGAGCTGTTTTTT. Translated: CASSFPRLGNTGELFF.